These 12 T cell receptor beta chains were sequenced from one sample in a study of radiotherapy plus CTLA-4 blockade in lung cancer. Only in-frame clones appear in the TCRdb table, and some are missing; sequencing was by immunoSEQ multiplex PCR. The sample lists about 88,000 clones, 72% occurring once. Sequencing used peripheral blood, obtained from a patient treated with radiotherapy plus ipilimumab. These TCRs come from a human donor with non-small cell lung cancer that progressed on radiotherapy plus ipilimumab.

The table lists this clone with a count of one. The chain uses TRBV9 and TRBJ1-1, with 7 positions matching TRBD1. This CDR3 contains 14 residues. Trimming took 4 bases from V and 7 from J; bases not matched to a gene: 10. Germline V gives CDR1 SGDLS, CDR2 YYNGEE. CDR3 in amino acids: CASSSEGAPLEAFF. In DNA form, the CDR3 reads TGTGCCAGCAGCTCCGAGGGGGCCCCTCTTGAAGCTTTCTTT. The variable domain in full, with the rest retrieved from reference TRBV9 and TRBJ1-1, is DSGVTQTPKHLITATGQRVTLRCSPRSGDLSVYWYQQSLDQGLQFLIQYYNGEERAKGNILERFSAQQFPDLHSELNLSSLELGDSALYFCASSSEGAPLEAFFGQGTRLTVV.

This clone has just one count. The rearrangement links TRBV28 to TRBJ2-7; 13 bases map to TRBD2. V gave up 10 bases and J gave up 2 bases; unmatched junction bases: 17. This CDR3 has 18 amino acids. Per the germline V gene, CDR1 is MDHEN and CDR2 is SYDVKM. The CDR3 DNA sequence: TGTGCCACCGGGTCTACTAGCGGGAGGGCTAAAAGGCCCTACGAGCAGTACTTC. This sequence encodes CATGSTSGRAKRPYEQYF.

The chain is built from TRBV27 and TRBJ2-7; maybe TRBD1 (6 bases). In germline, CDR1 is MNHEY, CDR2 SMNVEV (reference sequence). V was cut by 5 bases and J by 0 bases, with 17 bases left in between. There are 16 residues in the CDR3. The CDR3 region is CASSPTLTGSSYEQYF. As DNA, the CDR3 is TGTGCCAGCAGTCCCACACTTACAGGGAGCTCCTACGAGCAGTACTTC.

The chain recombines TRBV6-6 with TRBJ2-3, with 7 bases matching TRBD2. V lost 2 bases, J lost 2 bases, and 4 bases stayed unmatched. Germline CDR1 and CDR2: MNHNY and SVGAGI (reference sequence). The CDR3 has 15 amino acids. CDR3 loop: CASSYVGTNTDTQYF. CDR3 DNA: TGTGCCAGCAGTTACGTAGGGACTAACACAGATACGCAGTATTTT.

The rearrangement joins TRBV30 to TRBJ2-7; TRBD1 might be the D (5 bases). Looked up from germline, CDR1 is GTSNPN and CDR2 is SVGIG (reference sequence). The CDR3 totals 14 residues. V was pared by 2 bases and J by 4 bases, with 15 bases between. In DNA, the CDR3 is TGTGCCTGGAGTCCTCGGACACAGGATTACGAGCAGTACTTC. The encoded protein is CAWSPRTQDYEQYF.

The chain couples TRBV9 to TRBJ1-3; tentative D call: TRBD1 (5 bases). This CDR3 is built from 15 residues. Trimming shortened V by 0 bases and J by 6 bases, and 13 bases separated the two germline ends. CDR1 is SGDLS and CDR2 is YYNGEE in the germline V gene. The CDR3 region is CASSVDGRDSNTIYF. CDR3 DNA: TGTGCCAGCAGCGTAGATGGCAGGGACTCAAACACCATATATTTT.

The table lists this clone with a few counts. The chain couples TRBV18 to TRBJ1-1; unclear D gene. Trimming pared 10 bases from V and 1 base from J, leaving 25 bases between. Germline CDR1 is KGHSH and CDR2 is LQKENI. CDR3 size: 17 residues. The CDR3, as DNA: TGTGCCACCTCCAGAGGGAAGGGAGCCCCATCGAACACTGAAGCTTTCTTT. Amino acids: CATSRGKGAPSNTEAFF.

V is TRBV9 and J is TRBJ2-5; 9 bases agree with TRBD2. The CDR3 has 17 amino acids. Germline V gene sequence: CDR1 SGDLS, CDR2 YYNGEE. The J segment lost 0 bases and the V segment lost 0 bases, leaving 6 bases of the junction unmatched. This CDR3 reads CASSVGSSGGNQETQYF. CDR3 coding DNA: TGTGCCAGCAGCGTAGGTTCCAGCGGGGGGAACCAAGAGACCCAGTACTTC.

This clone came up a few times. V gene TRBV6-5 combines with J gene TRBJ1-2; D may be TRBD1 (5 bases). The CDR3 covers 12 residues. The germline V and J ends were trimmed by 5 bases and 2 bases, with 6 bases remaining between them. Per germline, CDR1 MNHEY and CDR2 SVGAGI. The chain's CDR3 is CASSQGNYGYTF. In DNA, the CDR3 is TGTGCCAGCAGTCAGGGAAACTATGGCTACACCTTC.

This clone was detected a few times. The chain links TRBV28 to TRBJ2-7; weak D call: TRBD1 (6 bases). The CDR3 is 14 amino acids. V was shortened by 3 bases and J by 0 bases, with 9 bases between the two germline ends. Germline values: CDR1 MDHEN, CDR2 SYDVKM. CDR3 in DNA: TGTGCCAGCAGTTTCCAGGGGAACTCCTACGAGCAGTACTTC. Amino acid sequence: CASSFQGNSYEQYF.

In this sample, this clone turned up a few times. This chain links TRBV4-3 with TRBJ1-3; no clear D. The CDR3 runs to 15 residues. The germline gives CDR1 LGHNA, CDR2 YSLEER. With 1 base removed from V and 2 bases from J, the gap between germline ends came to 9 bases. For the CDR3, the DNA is TGCGCCAGCAGCCAAGCGGGAAATGCTGGAAACACCATATATTTT. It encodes CASSQAGNAGNTIYF.

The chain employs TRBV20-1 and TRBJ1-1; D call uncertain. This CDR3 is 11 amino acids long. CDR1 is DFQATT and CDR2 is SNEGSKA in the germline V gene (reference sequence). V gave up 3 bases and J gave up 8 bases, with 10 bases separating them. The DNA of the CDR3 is TGCAGTGCTAGGACTTCGACCGAAGCTTTCTTT. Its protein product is CSARTSTEAFF.